This T cell receptor beta chain originates from a study of blood T cell repertoires in COVID-19 (dated by TCRdb to the early 2020s). Context from the whole study: Samples from collaborators originated in the United States, Italy and Spain and spanned both the acute and convalescent phases of COVID-19. The material from the prospective study consisted of cDNA or gDNA derived from T cells, B-cell-depleted T cells, or PBMCs. Subjects who had been exposed to COVID-19, were actively infected with it, or had recovered from it provided the deeply sampled blood TCRbeta repertoires that made up the dataset. Where HLA class I and class II types were available, the types were taken from metadata supplied by the sample provider, not from assay-based typing. Samples came from the ongoing ImmuneRACE study (first 160 participants) plus 1,254 subjects from 6 global collaborators. A freely available public database, intended as a resource for researchers studying the immune response to SARS-CoV-2, is where the repertoires were released. Sample metadata almost always included a de-identified subject ID, COVID-19 status, age in years and sex.

V loses 3 bases of germline sequence and J loses 0 bases, and the interval between the two ends is 12 bases. In the germline V gene, CDR1 corresponds to MNHNS and CDR2 to SASEGT. From the cysteine through the phenylalanine, the CDR3 covers 17 amino acids. This entry keeps only the CDR3 DNA: 51 bases, framed from base 1. The collaborating institutions used their own protocols to collect whole blood in K2EDTA tubes. For TCRbeta analysis, collaborators shipped samples in one of three forms: frozen whole blood, isolated PBMCs, or DNA extracted from either of those sample types. TCRbeta CDR3 regions were amplified from genomic DNA using the immunoSEQ Assay, a bias-controlled multiplex PCR. The paper's processing steps were these. Nucleated cell counts per sample were estimated from amplification of reference gene primers within the assay. Sequence reads were collapsed and filtered to measure the absolute abundance of every unique TCRbeta CDR3 rearrangement. For each sample, productive Simpson clonality was calculated as the square root of Simpson's diversity index across productive rearrangements. The table comes from immuneACCESS by way of TCRdb, which keeps in-frame sequences with V and J called. Part of the clones is missing from these tables; in studies checked, under half for an unresolved V gene and the rest for unknown reasons. The DNA gave D and trimming, while V, J and clone size come from that table. The sample table holds around 160,000 clones, of which around 81% were seen once. The ten top clones hold 8% to 13% of the sample.

Beyond this particular receptor, the publication reports: Clinical and demographic metadata were provided uncurated, with the amount varying by source and participant.

As to this clone: There is no known antigen for this receptor. No qualities accompany the bases; no much larger clone lies one base away.

The clonotype comes from a man aged 55 to 70 with active or convalescent COVID-19. Sequenced material: peripheral blood. The chain is encoded by TRBV6-1 joined to TRBJ2-6, with no reliable assignment of the D segment. This receptor carries the CDR3 CASSDAGFLSGANVLTF. The DNA is TGTGCCAGCAGTGATGCAGGCTTTCTCTCTGGGGCCAACGTCCTGACTTTC.